These 18 T cell receptor beta chains originate from one sample sequenced in a study of cytomegalovirus exposure and HLA in healthy donors. Both 60 Vbeta primers and 13 Jbeta primers went into the PCR. Libraries were prepared by immunoSEQ multiplex PCR; TCRdb keeps only in-frame clonotypes and omits some of them. The sample has 200,000 or so clones, about 88% seen once. Sequenced: PBMCs. These receptor sequences come from a girl less than two years old in good health and CMV-seronegative.

J is TRBJ2-3 and V is TRBV5-1, with 8 positions matching TRBD2. The CDR3 totals 17 residues. V trimming: 6 bases; J trimming: 3 bases; junction bases outside the gene matches: 15. Germline V gene sequence: CDR1 SGHRS, CDR2 YFSETQ. In nucleotides, the CDR3 is TGCGCCAGCATGCTTGGGGCCGGGGGGGCCTTTACAGATACGCAGTATTTT. Translating gives CASMLGAGGAFTDTQYF. Using reference TRBV5-1 and TRBJ2-3 for the parts outside the CDR3, the full variable domain is KAGVTQTPRYLIKTRGQQVTLSCSPISGHRSVSWYQQTPGQGLQFLFEYFSETQRNKGNFPGRFSGRQFSNSRSEMNVSTLELGDSALYLCASMLGAGGAFTDTQYFGPGTRLTVL.

The chain joins TRBV29-1 to TRBJ2-7; D is perhaps TRBD2 (6 bases). CDR1 SQVTM and CDR2 ANQGSEA come from the germline V gene. With 7 bases removed from V and 4 bases from J, the gap between germline ends came to 11 bases. There are 11 residues in the CDR3. The CDR3 region has the DNA TGCAGCGCCGCGCGGGATTACGAGCAGTACTTC. Protein sequence: CSAARDYEQYF.

V gene TRBV5-4 combines with J gene TRBJ2-7; 12 bases agree with TRBD2. V gave up 1 base and J gave up 0 bases; unmatched junction bases: 5. CDR1 and CDR2 (germline): SGHNT, YYREEE (reference sequence). This CDR3 is 17 amino acids long. The CDR3 DNA is TGTGCCAGCAGCTTGCGCCGACTAGCGGGGGACTCCTACGAGCAGTACTTC. Translation gives CASSLRRLAGDSYEQYF.

The chain has TRBV7-2 and TRBJ2-1, with 11 bases lining up with TRBD2. Germline CDR1 and CDR2: SGHTA and FQGNSA. After removal of 5 bases from V and 5 bases from J, the junction contained 8 bases not matched to a gene. This CDR3 spans 16 amino acids. For the CDR3, the DNA is TGTGCCAGCAGCCCTCGGCTAGCGGGAGGTAACAATGAGCAGTTCTTC. Its translation is CASSPRLAGGNNEQFF.

The rearrangement uses TRBV4-3 and TRBJ2-1; 11 bases line up with TRBD2. Trimming cost V 1 base and J 6 bases; bases outside gene matches: 5. CDR3 length: 16 amino acids. Per germline, CDR1 LGHNA and CDR2 YSLEER. CDR3 loop: CASSQVGGLAGNEQFF. As DNA, the CDR3 is TGCGCCAGCAGCCAAGTAGGAGGACTAGCGGGCAATGAGCAGTTCTTC.

The rearrangement joins TRBV5-8 to TRBJ1-5; the D is unclear. This CDR3 region has 15 residues. V was pared by 2 bases and J by 4 bases, with 13 bases between. Germline loops: CDR1 SGHTS, CDR2 YDEGEE. In DNA, the CDR3 is TGTGCCAGCAGCTTCATCGGTCGGGGTAATCAGCCCCAGCATTTT. Translated: CASSFIGRGNQPQHF.

V usage is TRBV4-2 and J usage is TRBJ2-1; no definite D call. The CDR3 runs to 15 residues. Trimming shortened V by 4 bases and J by 3 bases, and 13 bases separated the two germline ends. Germline CDR1 LGHNA, CDR2 YNFKEQ. The CDR3 DNA reads TGTGCCAGCAGCCCCCGACTGATCGACTACAATGAGCAGTTCTTC. It specifies CASSPRLIDYNEQFF.

In its sample, this clone was seen once. The chain employs TRBV9 and TRBJ2-5; no definite D call. This CDR3 contains 14 residues. In germline, CDR1 is SGDLS, CDR2 YYNGEE. The V end lost 0 bases, the J end lost 7 bases, and 13 bases lay between the germline ends. CDR3 DNA sequence: TGTGCCAGCAGCGTAGCTGATAACTCTGGGACCCAGTACTTC. Its protein is CASSVADNSGTQYF. Drawing the rest from reference TRBV9 and TRBJ2-5, the complete variable domain is DSGVTQTPKHLITATGQRVTLRCSPRSGDLSVYWYQQSLDQGLQFLIQYYNGEERAKGNILERFSAQQFPDLHSELNLSSLELGDSALYFCASSVADNSGTQYFGPGTRLLVL.

This chain joins TRBV5-6 and TRBJ2-2, with D tentatively TRBD2 (6 bases). CDR1 SGHDT and CDR2 YYEEEE come from the germline V gene. The CDR3 loop spans 16 amino acids. The ends were cut back, 2 bases at V and 2 bases at J, with 13 bases in the middle. This chain's CDR3 is CASSFGGLINTGELFF. The CDR3 bases are TGTGCCAGCAGCTTCGGAGGGCTGATCAACACCGGGGAGCTGTTTTTT.

Concerning this clone: The junction does not match germline at one end; this may be a read error. This chain uses TRBV7-6 with TRBJ2-2; the D is unclear. The CDR3 is made up of 15 amino acids. Germline lookup yields CDR1 SGHVS and CDR2 FNYEAQ. CDR3 sequence reads: CASSFIGENTRELFF. For the CDR3, the DNA is TGTGCCAGCAGCTTTATAGGAGAGAACACCAGGGAGCTGTTTTTT.

The chain couples TRBV20-1 to TRBJ2-1; no firm D call. Trimming shortened V by 1 base and J by 10 bases, and 5 bases separated the two germline ends. The germline gives CDR1 DFQATT, CDR2 SNEGSKA (reference sequence). The CDR3 consists of 10 residues. The CDR3 DNA is TGCAGTGCTAGAGCCCCGGAGCAGTTCTTC. This codes for CSARAPEQFF.

This clone was picked up a small number of times. The rearrangement joins TRBV6-5 to TRBJ1-1, with 7 bases matching TRBD1. CDR3 length: 15 residues. Trimming at V came to 0 bases and at J to 4 bases, leaving 5 bases not matched to a gene. From germline, CDR1 is MNHEY and CDR2 SVGAGI. The CDR3 sequence is CASSYSPSGGTEAFF. CDR3 DNA: TGTGCCAGCAGTTACTCTCCCTCAGGGGGCACTGAAGCTTTCTTT.

The chain recombines TRBV29-1 with TRBJ2-1; a weak D match, TRBD1 (5 bases). The germline CDR1 and CDR2 sequences are SQVTM and ANQGSEA. This CDR3 comprises 12 residues. V was shortened by 7 bases and J by 4 bases, with 11 bases between the two germline ends. The CDR3 here is CSGSRQYNEQFF. The CDR3 DNA is TGCAGCGGCAGTCGACAGTACAATGAGCAGTTCTTC.

This sequence joins TRBV2 and TRBJ2-1, with TRBD2 matching over 13 bases. Trimming took 11 bases from V and 9 from J; bases not matched to a gene: 13. Germline assignment: CDR1 SNHLY and CDR2 FYNNEI. This CDR3 is 15 amino acids long. Here the CDR3 DNA reads TGTGCCGGGAACGGACTAGCGGGAGCGGGTGGTGAGCAGTTCTTC. It yields the protein CAGNGLAGAGGEQFF.

The V and J genes are TRBV19 and TRBJ2-3; 8 positions agree with TRBD2. Trimming cost V 3 bases and J 4 bases; bases outside gene matches: 9. CDR3 size: 16 residues. The germline gives CDR1 LNHDA, CDR2 SQIVND (reference sequence). The CDR3 loop reads CASSISGRKGADTQYF. As DNA, the CDR3 is TGTGCCAGTAGTATCAGCGGGAGAAAGGGTGCAGATACGCAGTATTTT.

The chain links TRBV1 to TRBJ2-4; the table's TRBD2 call for D was not verified on the DNA. TRBV1 represents a pseudogene. This CDR3 has 17 residues. CDR3 bases: TGCACCAGCAGCCAAGCAAAAAATAGCGGATCCAAAAACATTCAGTACTTC. Protein product: CTSSQAKNSGSKNIQYF.

CDR3 region: CASSGEVGDRGTYEQYF. Written as DNA, the CDR3 is TGTGCCAGCAGTGGAGAGGTTGGGGACAGGGGTACCTACGAGCAGTACTTC. The rearrangement joins TRBV2 to TRBJ2-7; 10 nucleotides line up with TRBD1. The germline V gene has CDR1 SNHLY and CDR2 FYNNEI. This CDR3 is 17 amino acids long. Trimming removed 4 bases from V and 2 bases from J; junction bases left unmatched: 11.

The gene calls are TRBV6-4 and TRBJ2-1, with D tentatively TRBD2 (5 bases). The CDR3 runs 14 residues. Germline V gene lookup returns CDR1 MRHNA and CDR2 SNTAGT. Trimming took 4 bases from V and 5 from J, leaving 12 bases between them. DNA of the CDR3: TGTGCCAGCAGTGGAGCCAAGCGGAACAATGAGCAGTTCTTC. Its translation: CASSGAKRNNEQFF.